This T cell receptor (beta chain) was sequenced in a study of cytomegalovirus exposure and HLA in healthy donors. Turning to the study itself: In an early release, HLA-typed donors contributed some 82 million unique TCR sequences.

PCR was performed using 60 Vbeta and 13 Jbeta primers. Measured with immunoSEQ multiplex PCR; TCRdb has only the in-frame clones, and not every one. Seen here are 60,000 to 70,000 clones, approximately 80% observed once, and the top ten hold about 3.2%. Per germline, CDR1 SGHTA and CDR2 FQGNSA. The CDR3 runs to 16 residues. After removal of 1 base from V and 6 bases from J, the junction contained 7 bases not matched to a gene. The specimen sequenced was PBMCs. This clonotype was sampled from a woman in her twenties or thirties in good health and CMV-seronegative. This rearrangement joins TRBV7-2 to TRBJ2-3; 10 bases align to TRBD2. CDR3 amino acids: CASSLGTSGGADTQYF. The DNA for the CDR3 is TGTGCCAGCAGCTTAGGGACTAGCGGTGGCGCCGATACGCAGTATTTT.